This T cell receptor beta chain was captured by sequencing in a study of technical replicates of blood from four donors. This clone was detected only a few times. Measured with immunoSEQ multiplex PCR; TCRdb has only the in-frame clones, and not every one. The data contain 98,000 or so clones, 95% of them singletons. Per germline, CDR1 SGHNT and CDR2 YYREEE (reference sequence). This CDR3 region has 12 residues. Trimming took off 0 bases at V and 8 bases at J, with 8 bases between the two ends. The genes are TRBV5-4 and TRBJ1-2; D unresolved. Sequencing input: T cells isolated from PBMCs. This receptor was obtained from a human donor in good health. The CDR3, as DNA: TGTGCCAGCAGCTTGGACACCGCAGGCTACACCTTC. This encodes CASSLDTAGYTF.